This T cell receptor beta chain was identified in a study of blood T cell repertoires in COVID-19. Authors' methods: Counts of nucleated cells, estimated from reference gene primer amplification, were obtained. Sequencing was performed with immunoSEQ multiplex PCR; in TCRdb, only in-frame clones are kept and a portion is missing. The V and J calls and clone size come from that table; D and trimming were worked out from the DNA. The sample lists a few hundred thousand clones, 85% to 90% occurring once. Germline assignment: CDR1 LGHDT and CDR2 YNNKEL (reference sequence). The ends were cut back, 6 bases at V and 7 bases at J, with 18 bases in the middle. CDR3 length: 15 amino acids.

This clonotype was sampled from a man aged 40-55 years who had recovered from COVID-19. This chain uses TRBV3-1 (or the pseudogene TRBV3-2) with TRBJ2-2; a weak D match, TRBD2 (6 bases). Sequencing was done on a sample of PBMCs or T cells enriched from blood (not recorded which). The CDR3 DNA reads TGTGCCAGCAGTCATGGGTCCGGGAGTATCGGGGAGCTGTTTTTT. This sequence encodes CASSHGSGSIGELFF.